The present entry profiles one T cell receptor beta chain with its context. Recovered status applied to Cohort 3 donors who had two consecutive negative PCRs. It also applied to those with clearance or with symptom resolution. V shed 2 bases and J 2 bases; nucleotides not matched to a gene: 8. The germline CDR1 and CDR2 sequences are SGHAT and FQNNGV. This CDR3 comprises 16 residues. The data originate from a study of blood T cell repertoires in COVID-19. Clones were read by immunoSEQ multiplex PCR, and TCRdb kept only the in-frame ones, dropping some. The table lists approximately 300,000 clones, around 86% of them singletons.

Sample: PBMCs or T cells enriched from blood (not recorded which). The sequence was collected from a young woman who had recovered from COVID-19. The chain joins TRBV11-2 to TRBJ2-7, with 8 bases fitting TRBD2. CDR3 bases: TGTGCCAGCAGCTTATTCTCCGGGAGGGGAACCTACGAGCAGTACTTC. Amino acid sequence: CASSLFSGRGTYEQYF.